The rows below give T cell receptor beta chains drawn from one sample of a study of blood T cell repertoires in COVID-19. Produced via immunoSEQ multiplex PCR; TCRdb's table is partial and in-frame only. The sample carries 150,000 to 200,000 clones, 87% recorded once. Material: peripheral blood. The receptors stem from a woman aged 50 to 60 with acute or convalescent COVID-19. Both conserved end residues are part of each CDR3. Fields, in order: V gene, D gene, J gene, clone size, CDR3 length, CDR3 DNA, CDR3 protein. The D gene is left open where the match is weak. The size entry is marked missing in some rows and otherwise reads once, few, many or a size class.

v_gene: TRBV29-1
d_gene: .
j_gene: TRBJ1-2
abundance: .
len: 13
CDR3nt: TGCAGCGTAGAGACGGGGGGCATCTATGGCTACACCTTC
CDR3aa: CSVETGGIYGYTF

v_gene: TRBV5-5
d_gene: TRBD1
j_gene: TRBJ1-2
abundance: once
len: 14
CDR3nt: TGTGCCAGCAGTCAGGGGGCGCGGGGCTATGGCTACACCTTC
CDR3aa: CASSQGARGYGYTF

v_gene: TRBV7-6
d_gene: .
j_gene: TRBJ2-2
abundance: .
len: 13
CDR3nt: TGTGCCAGCAGCCGGGGGAATGCCGGGGAGCTGTTTTTT
CDR3aa: CASSRGNAGELFF

v_gene: TRBV6-5
d_gene: .
j_gene: TRBJ1-3
abundance: once
len: 15
CDR3nt: TGTGCCAGCAGTTACTCTGGGCGCTCTGGAAACACCATATATTTT
CDR3aa: CASSYSGRSGNTIYF

v_gene: TRBV11-2
d_gene: TRBD1
j_gene: TRBJ1-4
abundance: .
len: 15
CDR3nt: TGTGCCAGCAGCCCGAGGACAGGGGCTGCCGAAAAACTGTTTTTT
CDR3aa: CASSPRTGAAEKLFF

v_gene: TRBV6-5
d_gene: .
j_gene: TRBJ1-1
abundance: .
len: 16
CDR3nt: TGTGCCAGCAGTTACTCGCCAGGTACCGTAAGGACTGAAGCTTTCTTT
CDR3aa: CASSYSPGTVRTEAFF

v_gene: TRBV9
d_gene: TRBD1
j_gene: TRBJ1-3
abundance: .
len: 17
CDR3nt: TGTGCCAGCAGCGCATACCACCGTTCACAGGGGTCGGACACCATATATTTT
CDR3aa: CASSAYHRSQGSDTIYF

v_gene: TRBV5-1
d_gene: TRBD1
j_gene: TRBJ1-2
abundance: .
len: 14
CDR3nt: TGCGCCAGCAGCCCCGAGGGACAGAACTATGGCTACACCTTC
CDR3aa: CASSPEGQNYGYTF

v_gene: TRBV19
d_gene: TRBD1
j_gene: TRBJ1-2
abundance: once
len: 15
CDR3nt: TGTGCCAGTAGTTCTCGGACAGGGGCAAACTATGGCTACACCTTC
CDR3aa: CASSSRTGANYGYTF

v_gene: TRBV4-3
d_gene: TRBD2
j_gene: TRBJ2-3
abundance: once
len: 15
CDR3nt: TGCGCCAGCAGCCCGACTAGCGAGAGGGGAGATACGCAGTATTTT
CDR3aa: CASSPTSERGDTQYF

v_gene: TRBV6-5
d_gene: TRBD1
j_gene: TRBJ1-2
abundance: .
len: 13
CDR3nt: TGTGCCAGCAGGGACAGGGTTAACTATGGCTACACCTTC
CDR3aa: CASRDRVNYGYTF

v_gene: TRBV29-1
d_gene: TRBD1
j_gene: TRBJ2-7
abundance: .
len: 14
CDR3nt: TGCAGCGCCGCTGAGGGACAGAGTTTCTTCGAGCAGTACTTC
CDR3aa: CSAAEGQSFFEQYF

v_gene: TRBV10-3
d_gene: .
j_gene: TRBJ1-3
abundance: .
len: 15
CDR3nt: TGTGCCATCAGTGGTGGGGGGAACTCTGGAAACACCATATATTTT
CDR3aa: CAISGGGNSGNTIYF

v_gene: TRBV7-8
d_gene: TRBD1
j_gene: TRBJ1-1
abundance: .
len: 14
CDR3nt: TGTGCCAGCAGCTTAAGACAGGGGGAATCTGAAGCTTTCTTT
CDR3aa: CASSLRQGESEAFF

v_gene: TRBV5-4
d_gene: TRBD2
j_gene: TRBJ2-3
abundance: .
len: 16
CDR3nt: TGTGCCAGCAGCTACTCCGGGACTAGTCAGTTTGATACGCAGTATTTT
CDR3aa: CASSYSGTSQFDTQYF

v_gene: TRBV5-1
d_gene: .
j_gene: TRBJ2-1
abundance: once
len: 15
CDR3nt: TGCGCCAGCAGCCCGGGGGGCCAGCTATACAATGAGCAGTTCTTC
CDR3aa: CASSPGGQLYNEQFF

v_gene: TRBV30
d_gene: TRBD1
j_gene: TRBJ1-5
abundance: once
len: 15
CDR3nt: TGTGCCTGGAGTCCCCCGACAGGGAGCAATCAGCCCCAGCATTTT
CDR3aa: CAWSPPTGSNQPQHF

v_gene: TRBV6-2/TRBV6-3
d_gene: TRBD1
j_gene: TRBJ2-1
abundance: once
len: 15
CDR3nt: TGTGCCAGCAGTTACTCCCAAACACAGGGGCATGAGCAGTTCTTC
CDR3aa: CASSYSQTQGHEQFF

v_gene: TRBV5-6
d_gene: TRBD2
j_gene: TRBJ2-5
abundance: .
len: 14
CDR3nt: TGTGCCAGCAGCTCCTGGACTAGTCAAGAGACCCAGTACTTC
CDR3aa: CASSSWTSQETQYF

v_gene: TRBV6-2/TRBV6-3
d_gene: TRBD2
j_gene: TRBJ2-3
abundance: .
len: 17
CDR3nt: TGTGCCAGCAGTTACAGTAGTAGCGGGAGGGCGTTAGATACGCAGTATTTT
CDR3aa: CASSYSSSGRALDTQYF

v_gene: TRBV6-6
d_gene: .
j_gene: TRBJ1-5
abundance: once
len: 14
CDR3nt: TGTGCCACTAACGACAGGCGGGTCGGGCAGCCCCAGCATTTT
CDR3aa: CATNDRRVGQPQHF

v_gene: TRBV6-5
d_gene: .
j_gene: TRBJ1-4
abundance: .
len: 14
CDR3nt: TGTGCCAGCAGAGACAGGCCCTGGGGGGAAAAACTGTTTTTT
CDR3aa: CASRDRPWGEKLFF

v_gene: TRBV27
d_gene: TRBD1
j_gene: TRBJ1-5
abundance: .
len: 13
CDR3nt: TGTGCCAGCAGTTGGGACAGGGATCAGCCCCAGCATTTT
CDR3aa: CASSWDRDQPQHF

v_gene: TRBV5-4
d_gene: TRBD1
j_gene: TRBJ2-5
abundance: .
len: 12
CDR3nt: TGTGCCAGCAGCATGGACAGGGAGACCCAGTACTTC
CDR3aa: CASSMDRETQYF

v_gene: TRBV18
d_gene: .
j_gene: TRBJ1-1
abundance: .
len: 14
CDR3nt: TGTGCCAGCTCACCATTGGGACAGAACACTGAAGCTTTCTTT
CDR3aa: CASSPLGQNTEAFF

v_gene: TRBV7-6
d_gene: .
j_gene: TRBJ1-5
abundance: few
len: 13
CDR3nt: TGTGCCAGCAGCTTATGGTCCGGTCAGCCCCAGCATTTT
CDR3aa: CASSLWSGQPQHF

v_gene: TRBV19
d_gene: .
j_gene: TRBJ1-1
abundance: .
len: 13
CDR3nt: TGTGCCAGTAACGGGGGTGGGGACACTGAAGCTTTCTTT
CDR3aa: CASNGGGDTEAFF

v_gene: TRBV19
d_gene: TRBD1
j_gene: TRBJ1-5
abundance: .
len: 16
CDR3nt: TGTGCCAGTAGTCTTCGGATAGACAGGGGGCCCCAGCCCCAGCATTTT
CDR3aa: CASSLRIDRGPQPQHF

v_gene: TRBV3-1/TRBV3-2
d_gene: TRBD1
j_gene: TRBJ1-2
abundance: .
len: 14
CDR3nt: TGTGCCAGCAGCCTACAGGGGGGAGACTATGGCTACACCTTC
CDR3aa: CASSLQGGDYGYTF

v_gene: TRBV24-1
d_gene: TRBD1
j_gene: TRBJ1-5
abundance: .
len: 15
CDR3nt: TGTGCCACCAAGACGGACAGGGATTGCAATCAGCCCCAGCATTTT
CDR3aa: CATKTDRDCNQPQHF

v_gene: TRBV11-2
d_gene: .
j_gene: TRBJ2-3
abundance: .
len: 15
CDR3nt: TGTGCCAGCAGCTCGCAGCGGGTCTCAGCGGATACGCAGTATTTT
CDR3aa: CASSSQRVSADTQYF

v_gene: TRBV21-1
d_gene: .
j_gene: TRBJ1-5
abundance: .
len: 15
CDR3nt: TGTGCCAGGCCGACAGGGCGATATAGCAATCAGCCCCAGCATTTT
CDR3aa: CARPTGRYSNQPQHF

v_gene: TRBV3-1/TRBV3-2
d_gene: TRBD2
j_gene: TRBJ2-7
abundance: .
len: 14
CDR3nt: TGTGCCAGCAGCCGGACTAGCGGATCCTACGAGCAGTACTTC
CDR3aa: CASSRTSGSYEQYF

v_gene: TRBV5-1
d_gene: TRBD1
j_gene: TRBJ2-5
abundance: .
len: 15
CDR3nt: TGCGCCAGCAGCTCGGGCGGGACAGGTCAAGAGACCCAGTACTTC
CDR3aa: CASSSGGTGQETQYF

v_gene: TRBV7-2
d_gene: .
j_gene: TRBJ1-1
abundance: .
len: 14
CDR3nt: TGTGCCAGCAGCTTAGGGCAGATGAACACTGAAGCTTTCTTT
CDR3aa: CASSLGQMNTEAFF

v_gene: TRBV19
d_gene: .
j_gene: TRBJ1-4
abundance: .
len: 15
CDR3nt: TGTGCCAGTAGTATCGGACACCCGAGATTTGAAAAACTGTTTTTT
CDR3aa: CASSIGHPRFEKLFF

v_gene: TRBV19
d_gene: TRBD2
j_gene: TRBJ2-3
abundance: .
len: 16
CDR3nt: TGTGCCAGTAGTATTGGTCTAGCGGCTAGCACAGATACGCAGTATTTT
CDR3aa: CASSIGLAASTDTQYF